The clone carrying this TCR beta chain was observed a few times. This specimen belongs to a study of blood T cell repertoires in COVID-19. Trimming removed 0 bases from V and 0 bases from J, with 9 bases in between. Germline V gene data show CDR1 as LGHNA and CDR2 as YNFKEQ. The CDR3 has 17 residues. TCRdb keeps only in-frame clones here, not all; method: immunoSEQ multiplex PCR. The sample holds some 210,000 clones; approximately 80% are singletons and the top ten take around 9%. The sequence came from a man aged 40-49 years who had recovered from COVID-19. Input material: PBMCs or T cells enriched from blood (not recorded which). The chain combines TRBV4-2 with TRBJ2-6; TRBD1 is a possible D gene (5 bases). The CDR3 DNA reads TGTGCCAGCAGCCAAGATCAAGACAGCTCTGGGGCCAACGTCCTGACTTTC. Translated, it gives CASSQDQDSSGANVLTF.